One sample yielded the 10 T cell receptor beta chains listed below, sequenced in a study of blood T cell repertoires in COVID-19. Clones were sequenced by immunoSEQ multiplex PCR, and TCRdb holds only the in-frame ones, with some missing. This sample carries more than 300,000 clones, more than 75% of them seen once, and the ten largest clones take 1.2%. The sequenced material came from PBMCs or T cells enriched from blood (not recorded which). Receptors were obtained from a woman aged 18 to 35 who had recovered from COVID-19.

Concerning this clone itself: The same CDR3 arises from other DNA sequences in this sample as well. The rearrangement links TRBV30 to TRBJ2-5; no definite D call. Trimming removed 3 bases at V and 2 bases at J, with 10 bases between. CDR1 GTSNPN and CDR2 SVGIG come from the germline V gene (reference sequence). The CDR3 has 13 amino acids. For the CDR3, the DNA is TGTGCCTGGAGCGGTGGGCTACAAGAGACCCAGTACTTC. Translation gives CAWSGGLQETQYF.

J is TRBJ2-7 and V is TRBV4-1, with D possibly matching TRBD2 (6 bases). The CDR3 consists of 16 residues. CDR1 and CDR2 (germline): MGHRA, YSYEKL. V was shortened by 0 bases and J by 5 bases, with 17 bases between the two germline ends. CDR3 protein: CASSQDLGDSLHEQYF. The CDR3 DNA is TGCGCCAGCAGCCAAGATCTGGGGGACTCTCTACACGAGCAGTACTTC.

The V gene is TRBV3-1 (or the pseudogene TRBV3-2), the J gene TRBJ1-1; a weak D match, TRBD1 (5 bases). V was trimmed by 4 bases and J by 5 bases, leaving 11 bases between them. Germline V gene sequence: CDR1 LGHDT, CDR2 YNNKEL (reference sequence). CDR3 length: 13 amino acids. DNA of the CDR3: TGTGCCAGCAGCCGGGGGGACCTAACTGAAGCTTTCTTT. This sequence encodes CASSRGDLTEAFF.

J is TRBJ1-4 and V is TRBV11-2; D may be TRBD1 (6 bases). This CDR3 has 17 amino acids. The germline V gene has CDR1 SGHAT and CDR2 FQNNGV. The V end lost 4 bases, the J end lost 3 bases, and 18 bases lay between the germline ends. Here the CDR3 reads CASSSTPRGAANEKLFF. DNA for the CDR3: TGTGCCAGCAGCTCGACCCCCCGGGGGGCAGCTAATGAAAAACTGTTTTTT.

In regard to this clone: This CDR3 is also generated by other DNA sequences in the sample. The DNA for the CDR3 is TGTGCCAGCAGCCGGGACAGGGGGGATCAGCCCCAGCATTTT. Its protein is CASSRDRGDQPQHF. The chain employs TRBV11-2 and TRBJ1-5; 11 bases match TRBD1. The CDR3 runs 14 residues. Trimming removed 5 bases from V and 5 bases from J; junction bases left unmatched: 2. In germline, CDR1 is SGHAT, CDR2 FQNNGV.

V and J are TRBV18 and TRBJ1-6, with D maybe TRBD1 (6 bases). Germline CDR1 KGHSH, CDR2 LQKENI. Trimming cost V 1 base and J 5 bases, with 6 bases left between them. CDR3 size: 14 residues. The CDR3, as DNA: TGTGCCAGCTCACCACGGGGGCATAATTCACCCCTCCACTTT. Translated: CASSPRGHNSPLHF.

The chain combines TRBV3-1 (or the pseudogene TRBV3-2) with TRBJ2-1; possibly TRBD2 for D (7 bases). Germline V gene sequence: CDR1 LGHDT, CDR2 YNNKEL (reference sequence). This CDR3 is 15 amino acids long. V was clipped by 0 bases and J by 9 bases, with 15 bases between them. This CDR3 is CASSQERGQLSEQFF. In DNA form, the CDR3 reads TGTGCCAGCAGCCAAGAGCGGGGGCAGCTAAGTGAGCAGTTCTTC.

The genes are TRBV4-2 and TRBJ1-5; 8 bases are a match to TRBD1. The CDR3 sequence is 15 residues long. The germline V gene has CDR1 LGHNA and CDR2 YNFKEQ. Unmatched junction bases numbered 6, after V lost 3 bases and J lost 5 bases. The CDR3 sequence: CASSQLEQGDQPQHF. CDR3 nucleotides: TGTGCCAGCAGCCAGTTGGAACAGGGGGATCAGCCCCAGCATTTT.

V is TRBV6-5 and J is TRBJ1-5; 9 positions match TRBD1. The CDR3 covers 15 residues. After removal of 5 bases from V and 7 bases from J, the junction contained 9 bases not matched to a gene. Per the germline V gene, CDR1 is MNHEY and CDR2 is SVGAGI. The CDR3 DNA is TGTGCCAGCAGTAGGGGAACAGGGGGCGGGCAGCCCCAGCATTTT. As protein: CASSRGTGGGQPQHF.

The rearrangement links TRBV9 to TRBJ2-5; TRBD2 matches 7 bases. V was clipped by 4 bases and J by 2 bases; unmatched bases: 2. Germline V CDR1 and CDR2: SGDLS, YYNGEE. This CDR3 spans 13 amino acids. The CDR3 loop reads CASSLRGQETQYF. In DNA, the CDR3 is TGTGCCAGCAGCCTGCGGGGGCAAGAGACCCAGTACTTC.